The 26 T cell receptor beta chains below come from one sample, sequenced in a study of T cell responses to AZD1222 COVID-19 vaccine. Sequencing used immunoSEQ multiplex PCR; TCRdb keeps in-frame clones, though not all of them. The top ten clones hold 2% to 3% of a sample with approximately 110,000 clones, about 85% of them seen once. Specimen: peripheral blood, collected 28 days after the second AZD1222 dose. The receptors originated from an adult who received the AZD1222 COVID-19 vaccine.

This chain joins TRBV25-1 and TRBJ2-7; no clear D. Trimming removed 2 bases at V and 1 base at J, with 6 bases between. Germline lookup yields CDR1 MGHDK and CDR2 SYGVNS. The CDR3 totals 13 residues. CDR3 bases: TGTGCCAGCAGTGAAGCCGGATCCTACGAGCAGTACTTC. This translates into CASSEAGSYEQYF.

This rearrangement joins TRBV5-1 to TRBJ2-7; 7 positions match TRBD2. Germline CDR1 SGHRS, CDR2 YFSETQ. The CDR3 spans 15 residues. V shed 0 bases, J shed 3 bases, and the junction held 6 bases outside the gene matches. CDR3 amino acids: CASSLGLAPNYEQYF. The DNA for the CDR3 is TGCGCCAGCAGCTTGGGACTAGCCCCCAACTACGAGCAGTACTTC.

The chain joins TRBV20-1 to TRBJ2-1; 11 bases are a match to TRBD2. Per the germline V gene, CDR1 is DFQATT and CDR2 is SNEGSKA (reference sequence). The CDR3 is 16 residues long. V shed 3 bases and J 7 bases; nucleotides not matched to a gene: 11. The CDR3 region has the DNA TGCAGTGCTAGTGCCTCGACAACTAGCGGGAGTAATGAGCAGTTCTTC. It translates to CSASASTTSGSNEQFF.

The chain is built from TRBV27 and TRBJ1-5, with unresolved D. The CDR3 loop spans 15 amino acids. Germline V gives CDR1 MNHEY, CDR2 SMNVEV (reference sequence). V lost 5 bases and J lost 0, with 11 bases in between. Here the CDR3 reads CASSADPYSNQPQHF. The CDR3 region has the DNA TGTGCCAGCAGTGCGGACCCCTATAGCAATCAGCCCCAGCATTTT.

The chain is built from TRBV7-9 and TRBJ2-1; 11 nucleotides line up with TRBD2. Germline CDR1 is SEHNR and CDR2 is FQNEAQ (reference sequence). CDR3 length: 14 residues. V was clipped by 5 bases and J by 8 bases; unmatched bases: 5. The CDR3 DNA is TGTGCCAGCAGCAAACTAGCGGGAGTGGATGAGCAGTTCTTC. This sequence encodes CASSKLAGVDEQFF.

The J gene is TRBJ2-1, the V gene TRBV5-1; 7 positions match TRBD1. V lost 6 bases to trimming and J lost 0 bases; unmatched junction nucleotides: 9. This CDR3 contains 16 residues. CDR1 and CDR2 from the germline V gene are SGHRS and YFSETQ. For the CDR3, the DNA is TGCGCCAGCAACTTCAGGGGGAAAGACTCCTACAATGAGCAGTTCTTC. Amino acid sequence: CASNFRGKDSYNEQFF. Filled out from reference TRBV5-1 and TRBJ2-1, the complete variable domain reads KAGVTQTPRYLIKTRGQQVTLSCSPISGHRSVSWYQQTPGQGLQFLFEYFSETQRNKGNFPGRFSGRQFSNSRSEMNVSTLELGDSALYLCASNFRGKDSYNEQFFGPGTRLTVL.

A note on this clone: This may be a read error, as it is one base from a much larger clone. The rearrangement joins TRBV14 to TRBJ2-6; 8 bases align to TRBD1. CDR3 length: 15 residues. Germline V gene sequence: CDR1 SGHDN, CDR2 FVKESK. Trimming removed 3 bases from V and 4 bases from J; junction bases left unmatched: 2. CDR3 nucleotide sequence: TGTGCCAGCAGCCAGACAGGGGTCGGGGCCAACGTCCTGACTTTC. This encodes CASSQTGVGANVLTF.

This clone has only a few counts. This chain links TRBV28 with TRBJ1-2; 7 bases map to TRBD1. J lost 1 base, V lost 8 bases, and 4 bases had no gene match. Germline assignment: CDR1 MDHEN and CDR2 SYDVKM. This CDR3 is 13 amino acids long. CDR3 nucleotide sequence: TGTGCCAGCCGGGACAGCCTTAACTATGGCTACACCTTC. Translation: CASRDSLNYGYTF.

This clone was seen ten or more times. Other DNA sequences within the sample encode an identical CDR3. The CDR3 DNA sequence: TGTGCCAGCAGTTTTCTCTACGAGCAGTACTTC. This gives the protein CASSFLYEQYF. The rearrangement uses TRBV6-2 or TRBV6-3 and TRBJ2-7; D unclear. Trimming removed 4 bases at V and 3 bases at J, with 4 bases between. There are 11 residues in the CDR3. The V gene's germline CDR1 is MNHEY and CDR2 SVGEGT.

The CDR3 loop is CASSQVATLYF. CDR3 nucleotides: TGTGCCAGCAGCCAAGTTGCGACTTTGTACTTC. The V and J genes are TRBV14 and TRBJ2-7; D gene unclear. CDR1 is SGHDN, CDR2 FVKESK, per germline. V lost 1 base and J 12 bases, leaving 10 bases between the germline ends. The CDR3 totals 11 residues.

CDR3 DNA: TGCGCCAGCACCCAGAGACAGGGCGGGGGTAATTCACCCCTCCACTTT. Translating it yields CASTQRQGGGNSPLHF. This chain links TRBV10-2 with TRBJ1-6, with 7 bases lining up with TRBD1. The J segment lost 6 bases and the V segment lost 7 bases, leaving 12 bases of the junction unmatched. The CDR3 extends over 16 amino acids. CDR1 and CDR2 (germline): WSHSY, SAAADI.

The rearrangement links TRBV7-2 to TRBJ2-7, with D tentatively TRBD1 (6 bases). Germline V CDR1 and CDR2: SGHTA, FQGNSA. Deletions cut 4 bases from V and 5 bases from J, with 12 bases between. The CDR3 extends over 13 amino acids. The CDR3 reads CASSYPGAHEQYF. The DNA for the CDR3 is TGTGCCAGCAGCTATCCAGGGGCCCACGAGCAGTACTTC.

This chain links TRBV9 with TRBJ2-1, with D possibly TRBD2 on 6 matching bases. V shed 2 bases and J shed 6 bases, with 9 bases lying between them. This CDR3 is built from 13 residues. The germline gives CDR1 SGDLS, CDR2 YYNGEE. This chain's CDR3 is CASSVREFNEQFF. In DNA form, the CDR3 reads TGTGCCAGCAGCGTTCGGGAGTTCAATGAGCAGTTCTTC.

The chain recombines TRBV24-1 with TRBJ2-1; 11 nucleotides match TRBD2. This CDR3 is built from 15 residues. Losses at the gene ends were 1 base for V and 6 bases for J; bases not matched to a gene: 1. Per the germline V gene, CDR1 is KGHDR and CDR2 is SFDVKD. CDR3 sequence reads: CATSDLLAGANEQFF. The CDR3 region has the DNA TGTGCCACCAGTGATTTACTAGCGGGAGCCAATGAGCAGTTCTTC.

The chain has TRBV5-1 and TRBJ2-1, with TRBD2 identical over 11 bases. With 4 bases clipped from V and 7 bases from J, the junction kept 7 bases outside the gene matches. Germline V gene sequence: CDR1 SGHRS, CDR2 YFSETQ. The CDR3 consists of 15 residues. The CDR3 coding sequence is TGCGCCAGCAGCAAAACTAGCGGGAGTGTTAATGAGCAGTTCTTC. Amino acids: CASSKTSGSVNEQFF.

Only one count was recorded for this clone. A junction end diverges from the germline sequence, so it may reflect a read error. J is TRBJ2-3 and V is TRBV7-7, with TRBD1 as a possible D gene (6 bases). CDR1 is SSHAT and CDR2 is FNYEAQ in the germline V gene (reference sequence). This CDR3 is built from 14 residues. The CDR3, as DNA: TGTGCTAGCAGCCCCCACAGGGTTGCGGATACGCAGTATTTT. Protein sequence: CASSPHRVADTQYF.

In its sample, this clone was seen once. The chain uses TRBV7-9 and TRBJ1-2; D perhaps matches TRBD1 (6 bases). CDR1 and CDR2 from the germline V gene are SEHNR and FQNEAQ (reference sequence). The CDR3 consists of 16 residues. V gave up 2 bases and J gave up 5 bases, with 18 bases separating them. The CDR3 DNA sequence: TGTGCCAGCAGCTTATTGGACCGGACAGTTCCTTATGGCTACACCTTC. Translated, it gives CASSLLDRTVPYGYTF.

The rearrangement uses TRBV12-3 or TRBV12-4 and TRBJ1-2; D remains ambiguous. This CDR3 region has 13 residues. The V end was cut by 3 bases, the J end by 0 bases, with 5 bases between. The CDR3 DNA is TGTGCCAGCAGTTTTGAAGCTAACTATGGCTACACCTTC. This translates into CASSFEANYGYTF.

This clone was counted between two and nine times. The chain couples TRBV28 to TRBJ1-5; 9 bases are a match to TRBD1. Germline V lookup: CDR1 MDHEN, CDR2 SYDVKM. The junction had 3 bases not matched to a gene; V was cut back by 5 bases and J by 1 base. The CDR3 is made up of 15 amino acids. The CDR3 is CASSLGQGSNQPQHF. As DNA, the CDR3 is TGTGCCAGCAGTCTGGGACAGGGAAGCAATCAGCCCCAGCATTTT.

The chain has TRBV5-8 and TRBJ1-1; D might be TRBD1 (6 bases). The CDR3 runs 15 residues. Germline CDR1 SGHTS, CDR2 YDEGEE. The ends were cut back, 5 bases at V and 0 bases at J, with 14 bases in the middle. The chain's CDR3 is CASRLIGQMNTEAFF. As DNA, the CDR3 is TGTGCCAGCAGACTAATTGGACAGATGAACACTGAAGCTTTCTTT.

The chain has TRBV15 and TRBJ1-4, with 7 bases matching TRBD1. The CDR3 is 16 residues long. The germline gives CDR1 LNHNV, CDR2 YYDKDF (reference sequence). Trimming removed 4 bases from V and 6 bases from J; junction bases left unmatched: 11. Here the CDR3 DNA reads TGTGCCACCAGCAAGCAAAGGGGGCTTTTCTATGAAAAACTGTTTTTT. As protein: CATSKQRGLFYEKLFF.

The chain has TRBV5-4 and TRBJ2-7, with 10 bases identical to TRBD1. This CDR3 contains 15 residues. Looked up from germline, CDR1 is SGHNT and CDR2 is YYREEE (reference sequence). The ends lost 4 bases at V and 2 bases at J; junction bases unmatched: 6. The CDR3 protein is CASSLTGTGAYEQYF. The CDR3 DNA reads TGTGCCAGCAGCCTTACTGGGACAGGGGCCTACGAGCAGTACTTC.

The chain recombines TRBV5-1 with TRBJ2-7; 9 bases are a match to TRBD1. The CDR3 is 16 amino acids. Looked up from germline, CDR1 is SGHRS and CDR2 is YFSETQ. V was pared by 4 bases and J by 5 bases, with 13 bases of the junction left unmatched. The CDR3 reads CASSAQHGTGHHEQYF. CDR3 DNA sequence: TGCGCCAGCAGCGCACAGCACGGGACAGGGCACCACGAGCAGTACTTC.

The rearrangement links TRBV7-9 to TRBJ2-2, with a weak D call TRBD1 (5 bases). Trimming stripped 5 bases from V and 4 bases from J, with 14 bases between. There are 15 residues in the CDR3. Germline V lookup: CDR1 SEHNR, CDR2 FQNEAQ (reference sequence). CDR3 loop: CASSHSFRVTGELFF. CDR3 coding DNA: TGTGCCAGCAGCCATTCGTTCAGGGTCACCGGGGAGCTGTTTTTT.

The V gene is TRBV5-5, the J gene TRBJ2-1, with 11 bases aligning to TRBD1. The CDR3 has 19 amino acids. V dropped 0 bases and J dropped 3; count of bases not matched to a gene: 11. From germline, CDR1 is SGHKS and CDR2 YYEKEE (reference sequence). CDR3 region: CASSLERDRGLGYYNEQFF. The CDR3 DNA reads TGTGCCAGCAGCTTGGAACGGGACAGGGGGTTGGGGTACTACAATGAGCAGTTCTTC.

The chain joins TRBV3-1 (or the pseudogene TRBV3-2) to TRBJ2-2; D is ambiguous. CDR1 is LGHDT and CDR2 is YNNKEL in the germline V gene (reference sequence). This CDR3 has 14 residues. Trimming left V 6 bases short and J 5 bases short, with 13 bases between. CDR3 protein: CASRNDLVTGELFF. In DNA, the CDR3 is TGTGCCAGCAGGAACGACCTCGTGACCGGGGAGCTGTTTTTT.